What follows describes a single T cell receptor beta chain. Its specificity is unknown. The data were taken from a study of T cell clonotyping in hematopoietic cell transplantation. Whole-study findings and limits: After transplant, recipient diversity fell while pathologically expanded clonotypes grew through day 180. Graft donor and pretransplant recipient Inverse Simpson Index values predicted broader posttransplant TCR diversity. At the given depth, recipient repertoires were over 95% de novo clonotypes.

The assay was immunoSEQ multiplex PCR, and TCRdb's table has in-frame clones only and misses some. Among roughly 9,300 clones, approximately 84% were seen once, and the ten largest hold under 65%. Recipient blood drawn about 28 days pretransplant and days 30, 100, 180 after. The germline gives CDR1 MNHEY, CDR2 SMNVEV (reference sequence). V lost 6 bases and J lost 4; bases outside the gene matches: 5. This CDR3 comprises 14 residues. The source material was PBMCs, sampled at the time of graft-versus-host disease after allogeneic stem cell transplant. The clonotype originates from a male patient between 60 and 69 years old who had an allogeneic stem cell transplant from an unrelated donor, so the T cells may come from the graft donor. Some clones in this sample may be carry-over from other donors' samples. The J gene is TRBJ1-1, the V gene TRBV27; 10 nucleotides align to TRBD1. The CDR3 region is CASSPRTGGTEAFF. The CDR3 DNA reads TGTGCCAGCAGCCCAAGGACAGGGGGCACTGAAGCTTTCTTT.